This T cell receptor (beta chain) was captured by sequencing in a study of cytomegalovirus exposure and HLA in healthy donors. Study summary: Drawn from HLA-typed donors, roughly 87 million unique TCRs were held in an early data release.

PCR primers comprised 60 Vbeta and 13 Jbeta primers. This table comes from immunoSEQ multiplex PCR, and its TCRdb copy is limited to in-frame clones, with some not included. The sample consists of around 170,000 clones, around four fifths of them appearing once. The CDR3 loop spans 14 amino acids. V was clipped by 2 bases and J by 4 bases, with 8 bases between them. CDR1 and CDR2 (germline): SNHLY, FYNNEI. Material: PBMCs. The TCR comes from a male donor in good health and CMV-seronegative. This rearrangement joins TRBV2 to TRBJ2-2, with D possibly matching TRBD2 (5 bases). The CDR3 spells CASSERRGTGELFF. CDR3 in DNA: TGTGCCAGCAGTGAAAGACGGGGCACCGGGGAGCTGTTTTTT.